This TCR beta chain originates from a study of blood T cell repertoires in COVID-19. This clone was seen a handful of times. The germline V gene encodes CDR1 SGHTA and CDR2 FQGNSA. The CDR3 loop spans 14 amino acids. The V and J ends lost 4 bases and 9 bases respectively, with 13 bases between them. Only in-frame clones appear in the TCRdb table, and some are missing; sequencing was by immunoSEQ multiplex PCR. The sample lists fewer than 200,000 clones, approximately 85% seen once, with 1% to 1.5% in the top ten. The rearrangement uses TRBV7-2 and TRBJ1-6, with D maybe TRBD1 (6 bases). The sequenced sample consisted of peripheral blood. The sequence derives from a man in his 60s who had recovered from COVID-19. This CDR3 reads CASSSGQGSSPLHF. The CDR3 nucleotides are TGTGCCAGCAGCTCGGGGCAGGGGAGTTCACCCCTCCACTTT.